These 16 T cell receptor beta chains originate from one sample sequenced in a study of blood T cell repertoires in COVID-19. Profiling relied on immunoSEQ multiplex PCR, and the TCRdb table lists in-frame clones only, not all of them. The repertoire consists of roughly 290,000 clones, with about 85% occurring once and the leading ten covering 0.85% to 1%. Sequenced material: peripheral blood. These receptors were collected from a human donor with COVID-19, enrolled during active disease. The donor label of this sample is uncertain.

Regarding this clone: Germline is not matched at one junction end, which may reflect a read error. The chain joins TRBV5-6 to TRBJ1-1, with D tentatively TRBD1 (5 bases). CDR3 length: 14 amino acids. Per the germline V gene, CDR1 is SGHDT and CDR2 is YYEEEE. CDR3 loop: CASSLGLRNTEAFF. CDR3 bases: TGTGCCAGCAGTTTGGGACTAAGGAACACTGAAGCTTTCTTT.

This sequence joins TRBV3-1 (or the pseudogene TRBV3-2) and TRBJ1-6; TRBD1 is a possible D gene (6 bases). V lost 1 base, J lost 6 bases, and 16 bases lay in between. CDR3 length: 17 residues. Germline CDR1 is LGHDT and CDR2 is YNNKEL (reference sequence). The CDR3 region has the DNA TGTGCCAGCAGCCAAGTCCCAGGGGAAGCGAGTAATTCACCCCTCCACTTT. Translation gives CASSQVPGEASNSPLHF.

The sample holds a few counts of this clone. The rearrangement joins TRBV6-5 to TRBJ1-1, with unresolved D. The CDR3 extends over 14 amino acids. Germline assignment: CDR1 MNHEY and CDR2 SVGAGI. Trimming removed 6 bases from V and 1 base from J, with 12 bases in between. DNA of the CDR3: TGTGCCAGCAGCCTCTACGGGAAGAACACTGAAGCTTTCTTT. It specifies CASSLYGKNTEAFF.

The V call is TRBV7-2, the J call TRBJ1-3; D is unclear. CDR3 length: 16 residues. V was shortened by 4 bases and J by 1 base, with 14 bases between the two germline ends. Germline-derived CDR1 and CDR2 are SGHTA and FQGNSA. The DNA of the CDR3 is TGTGCCAGCAGCTCAACGGTTGCACAGTCTGGAAACACCATATATTTT. Protein sequence: CASSSTVAQSGNTIYF.

This clone has a single count. This chain links TRBV19 with TRBJ2-2; D is possibly TRBD1 (6 bases). The CDR3 contains 15 residues. Per the germline V gene, CDR1 is LNHDA and CDR2 is SQIVND (reference sequence). Trimming took 4 bases from V and 2 from J, leaving 11 bases between them. The chain's CDR3 is CASSTPGHNTGELFF. The CDR3 nucleotides read TGTGCCAGTAGTACGCCGGGACACAACACCGGGGAGCTGTTTTTT.

This clone was found once. The genes are TRBV3-1 (or the pseudogene TRBV3-2) and TRBJ2-2, with D possibly being TRBD2 (6 bases). Germline CDR1 and CDR2: LGHDT and YNNKEL (reference sequence). Trimming removed 3 bases at V and 6 bases at J, with 11 bases between. This CDR3 comprises 14 residues. CDR3 protein: CASSHRDSSGELFF. CDR3 bases: TGTGCCAGCAGCCACAGGGACTCCTCCGGGGAGCTGTTTTTT.

The chain is built from TRBV19 and TRBJ1-5; D is possibly TRBD1 (6 bases). Germline V gene lookup returns CDR1 LNHDA and CDR2 SQIVND (reference sequence). This CDR3 is built from 13 residues. V lost 2 bases and J 5 bases, leaving 7 bases between the germline ends. For the CDR3, the DNA is TGTGCCAGTAGTATATGGACAGATCAGCCCCAGCATTTT. This translates into CASSIWTDQPQHF.

As DNA, the CDR3 is TGTGCCAGCAGCCCCGGACAGGACAAGGATGGCTACACCTTC. It codes for CASSPGQDKDGYTF. The V gene is TRBV11-1, the J gene TRBJ1-2; 7 nucleotides align to TRBD1. With 5 bases clipped from V and 6 bases from J, the junction kept 9 bases outside the gene matches. Germline values: CDR1 SGHAT, CDR2 FQDESV (reference sequence). The CDR3 is 14 residues long.

As DNA, the CDR3 is TGTGCCAGCAGGGGGGGACTAGCGGGAGATACGCAGTATTTT. Amino acid sequence: CASRGGLAGDTQYF. The chain uses TRBV2 and TRBJ2-3, with 12 bases that match TRBD2. Germline CDR1 reads SNHLY; CDR2 reads FYNNEI. The CDR3 runs 14 residues. Unmatched junction bases numbered 3, after V lost 6 bases and J lost 5 bases.

This chain joins TRBV7-9 and TRBJ2-7, with TRBD1 matching 7 bases. This CDR3 region has 14 residues. V lost 5 bases, J lost 1 base, and 5 bases stayed unmatched. CDR1 SEHNR and CDR2 FQNEAQ come from the germline V gene (reference sequence). CDR3 DNA: TGTGCCAGCAGCCCAGGGGGTCTTTCCTACGAGCAGTACTTC. This encodes CASSPGGLSYEQYF.

The V and J genes are TRBV10-3 and TRBJ1-2; 7 nucleotides match TRBD1. The CDR3 is 15 residues long. The V segment lost 2 bases and the J segment 1 base; nucleotides outside the gene matches: 4. Germline V gene lookup returns CDR1 ENHRY and CDR2 SYGVKD. The CDR3 nucleotides are TGTGCCATCAGTGAGGGGCCAGGGGGTAACTATGGCTACACCTTC. It specifies CAISEGPGGNYGYTF.

The CDR3: CASSYADLTGELFF. In nucleotides, the CDR3 is TGTGCCAGCAGTTACGCAGACTTGACCGGGGAGCTGTTTTTT. The rearrangement joins TRBV6-5 to TRBJ2-2, with D unclear. Germline loops: CDR1 MNHEY, CDR2 SVGAGI. Trimming left V 2 bases short and J 5 bases short, with 9 bases between. The CDR3 covers 14 residues.

The rearrangement joins TRBV7-9 to TRBJ1-1; no clear D. The germline V and J ends were trimmed by 0 bases and 7 bases, with 12 bases remaining between them. CDR1 SEHNR and CDR2 FQNEAQ come from the germline V gene (reference sequence). This CDR3 is built from 14 residues. The CDR3 spells CASSLAREYGEAFF. The DNA for the CDR3 is TGTGCCAGCAGCTTAGCGAGAGAATACGGTGAAGCTTTCTTT.

There are a few counts of this clone. The rearrangement links TRBV4-1 to TRBJ1-2; a weak D match, TRBD1 (6 bases). V was clipped by 1 base and J by 3 bases, with 12 bases between them. CDR1 is MGHRA, CDR2 YSYEKL, per germline. This CDR3 contains 15 residues. As DNA, the CDR3 is TGCGCCAGCAGCCAAGGCCCAGGGGCAGACTATGGCTACACCTTC. Protein sequence: CASSQGPGADYGYTF.

The V gene is TRBV5-1, the J gene TRBJ2-5, with 12 nucleotides matching TRBD2. J was trimmed by 0 bases and V by 7 bases; bases with no gene match: 4. Germline lookup yields CDR1 SGHRS and CDR2 YFSETQ. The CDR3 length is 15 residues. The CDR3 loop reads CASGRTSGNQETQYF. The CDR3 DNA is TGCGCCAGCGGCCGGACTAGCGGGAACCAAGAGACCCAGTACTTC.

The gene calls are TRBV19 and TRBJ1-5, with D perhaps TRBD1 (5 bases). This CDR3 is 16 amino acids long. Germline CDR1 reads LNHDA; CDR2 reads SQIVND (reference sequence). Trimming left V 7 bases short and J 0 bases short, with 16 bases between. CDR3 DNA: TGTGCCAGTAAACCCCAGGGATATTATAGCAATCAGCCCCAGCATTTT. The encoded protein is CASKPQGYYSNQPQHF.